These 9 T cell receptor beta chains came from one sample sequenced in a study of blood T cell repertoires in COVID-19. Produced via immunoSEQ multiplex PCR; TCRdb's table is partial and in-frame only. The sample gives approximately 150,000 clones, roughly 88% of which show up once; 1.8% is in the top ten. The specimen was peripheral blood. The receptors here all came from a man aged 65-85 years with acute or convalescent COVID-19.

Notes on this clone: It is unclear where the CDR3 begins or ends on the DNA, so no DNA is shown, and the CDR3 is as TCRdb lists it. The gene calls are TRBV6-4 and TRBJ2-1; the table assigns TRBD2, which was not confirmed against the DNA. Germline assignment: CDR1 MRHNA and CDR2 SNTAGT. With termini counted, the CDR3 has 13 amino acids. The CDR3 region is CASSTSVAGEQFF.

The chain links TRBV6-2 or TRBV6-3 to TRBJ2-1, with TRBD2 identical over 11 bases. The CDR3 consists of 17 residues. Germline CDR1 is MNHEY and CDR2 is SVGEGT. With V trimmed by 6 bases and J by 4 bases, 11 bases remained unmatched. In DNA, the CDR3 is TGTGCCAGCAGCCCTTCTCACCGGACTAGCGGGTACAATGAGCAGTTCTTC. Protein sequence: CASSPSHRTSGYNEQFF.

The chain joins TRBV7-9 to TRBJ2-5, with 9 nucleotides matching TRBD2. CDR1 SEHNR and CDR2 FQNEAQ come from the germline V gene (reference sequence). The V gene end was trimmed by 1 base and the J gene end by 4 bases; junction bases not matched to a gene: 7. CDR3 size: 16 residues. DNA for the CDR3: TGTGCCAGCAGCTTAGTCGCGGGAGGGCCCGGAGAGACCCAGTACTTC. Translated: CASSLVAGGPGETQYF.

This clone was counted once. The V gene is TRBV19, the J gene TRBJ2-1; TRBD2 agrees at 12 bases. Germline V CDR1 and CDR2: LNHDA, SQIVND (reference sequence). The CDR3 spans 15 residues. V dropped 6 bases and J dropped 1; count of bases not matched to a gene: 1. The CDR3 region has the DNA TGTGCCAGTAGCCTAGCGGGGGGGTCCTACAATGAGCAGTTCTTC. It codes for CASSLAGGSYNEQFF.

The gene calls are TRBV5-4 and TRBJ2-6; TRBD2 aligns across 9 bases. CDR1 is SGHNT, CDR2 YYREEE, per germline (reference sequence). The junction had 8 bases not matched to a gene; V was cut back by 9 bases and J by 4 bases. The CDR3 has 15 amino acids. Here the CDR3 reads CATAGGGAGANVLTF. In DNA, the CDR3 is TGTGCCACCGCTGGCGGGGGGGCGGGGGCCAACGTCCTGACTTTC.

The V call is TRBV4-2, the J call TRBJ1-3; 9 bases align to TRBD1. Germline-derived CDR1 and CDR2 are LGHNA and YNFKEQ. The CDR3 is made up of 16 amino acids. The ends lost 3 bases at V and 1 base at J; junction bases unmatched: 4. The CDR3 spells CASSQGQGSSGNTIYF. The DNA of the CDR3 is TGTGCCAGCAGCCAGGGACAGGGATCATCTGGAAACACCATATATTTT.

This chain links TRBV30 with TRBJ2-1; D not resolved. This CDR3 has 11 residues. V gave up 3 bases and J gave up 12 bases, with 12 bases separating them. Germline values: CDR1 GTSNPN, CDR2 SVGIG (reference sequence). CDR3 residues: CAWSQPLGQFF. The CDR3 DNA reads as TGTGCCTGGAGCCAACCGCTCGGGCAGTTCTTC.

The chain joins TRBV11-2 to TRBJ1-4; a possible D gene is TRBD1 (5 bases). Trimming left V 1 base short and J 7 bases short, with 10 bases between. This CDR3 has 14 amino acids. CDR1 and CDR2 (germline): SGHAT, FQNNGV. CDR3 nucleotides: TGTGCCAGCAGCTTAGGTCAGGGTAGTGAAAAACTGTTTTTT. Translating gives CASSLGQGSEKLFF.

The V call is TRBV5-5, the J call TRBJ2-1, with D maybe TRBD2 (7 bases). The CDR3 consists of 16 residues. Trimming left V 2 bases short and J 8 bases short, with 20 bases between. Germline CDR1 reads SGHKS; CDR2 reads YYEKEE (reference sequence). CDR3 residues: CASSFPRGPSLDEQFF. In nucleotides, the CDR3 is TGTGCCAGCAGCTTTCCGCGGGGGCCTTCTCTGGATGAGCAGTTCTTC.